This entry features one T cell receptor beta chain sequence. Its antigen is not identified. Other nucleotide sequences from this sample produce the same CDR3. Germline loops: CDR1 SGHRS, CDR2 YFSETQ. The CDR3 extends over 14 amino acids. Germline trimming cut 4 bases from V and 8 bases from J; bases unmatched to any gene: 3. This sample stems from a study of cytomegalovirus exposure and HLA in healthy donors. Primers for the PCR totalled 60 Vbeta and 13 Jbeta. Sequenced by immunoSEQ multiplex PCR; TCRdb stores in-frame clones only, minus some. The repertoire holds more than 150,000 clones, about 82% seen once, with approximately 2.1% in the top ten. Study conclusions and caveats: By a later analysis, the bulk of CMV-associated TCR beta chains appeared HLA-restricted. Of the V segments, some could not be distinguished, including TRBV6-2 and TRBV6-3, and were excluded.

Although they were nominally healthy when sampled, donors likely had unrecorded immune exposures. The clonotype was recovered from a woman in her twenties or thirties in good health and CMV-seronegative. Source material: PBMCs. The chain combines TRBV5-1 with TRBJ1-6, with 10 bases identical to TRBD1. CDR3 residues: CASSAGQGDSPLHF. CDR3 sequence (DNA): TGCGCCAGCAGCGCCGGACAGGGGGATTCACCCCTCCACTTT.